What follows describes a single T cell receptor (beta chain). The CDR3 totals 14 residues. The germline CDR1 and CDR2 sequences are MDHEN and SYDVKM. The ends lost 7 bases at V and 6 bases at J; junction bases unmatched: 8. This specimen belongs to a study of cytomegalovirus exposure and HLA in healthy donors. It was with 60 Vbeta and 13 Jbeta primers that the PCR ran. Measured with immunoSEQ multiplex PCR; TCRdb has only the in-frame clones, and not every one. The sample includes 140,000 to 150,000 clones, roughly 82% seen only once; the top ten take 3% to 4%. The chain uses TRBV28 and TRBJ1-1, with 10 bases matching TRBD1. This TCR was recovered from a male donor in good health and CMV-seronegative. Sequenced material: PBMCs. The CDR3 here is CASTLGQGRSEAFF. For the CDR3, the DNA is TGTGCCAGCACCCTGGGACAGGGGCGGTCTGAAGCTTTCTTT.